The T cell receptor beta chain under discussion was sequenced for a study of untreated major depressive disorder. Controls scored 5 or less on a depressive symptom inventory and never had mood disorders. Excluded: major illness, comorbidity, regular medication, drug use, over 100 g alcohol weekly. V lost 1 base to trimming and J lost 4 bases, with 13 bases between them. This CDR3 comprises 15 residues. Looked up from germline, CDR1 is LGHNA and CDR2 is YSLEER. The protocol was immunoSEQ multiplex PCR, while the TCRdb copy is restricted to in-frame clones and leaves out a portion. The table includes 20,000 to 25,000 clones, approximately 95% detected once.

The chain recombines TRBV4-3 with TRBJ1-2; D is ambiguous. The specimen was CD4+ T cells from PBMCs. The TCR comes from a man aged 25 to 45 in good health. The CDR3 here is CASSQGGVMTYGYTF. CDR3 nucleotides: TGCGCCAGCAGCCAAGGCGGGGTTATGACCTATGGCTACACCTTC.